Below are 20 T cell receptor beta chains sequenced from a single sample in a study of T-cell reconstitution after alpha-beta-depleted transplantation in children (dated by TCRdb to the mid-2010s). The receptor library was made with PCR. TCRdb records Illumina HiSeq 2500 as the sequencer. Molecular barcoding was employed in the preparation of TCR libraries, with unique molecular identifiers being used to normalize TCRbeta repertoire quantification. TCRdb ran its own pipeline on the public reads, namely fastp trimming at Q25 and MiXCR clone calling, and kept in-frame beta chains. Entries that share a CDR3 protein sequence are merged under the most common genes and DNA. Counted in this sample were approximately 200,000 distinct CDR3 sequences; just over 14% of them appeared once. The biggest ten clones account for approximately 13% of the sample. The sequenced sample was PBMCs from the stem cell graft donor, obtained from the stem cell graft. Receptor source: a human donor who donated a stem cell graft to a child with acute lymphoblastic leukemia.

The chain has TRBV18 and TRBJ2-7; 9 bases line up with TRBD2. V lost 2 bases, J lost 9 bases, and 14 bases stayed unmatched. Germline loops: CDR1 KGHSH, CDR2 LQKENI. CDR3 length: 16 amino acids. CDR3 region: CASSPGGASGILAQYF. CDR3 DNA sequence: TGTGCCAGCTCACCAGGGGGCGCTAGCGGGATTTTGGCGCAGTACTTC.

In this sample, this clonotype turned up a few times. V gene TRBV20-1 combines with J gene TRBJ2-1, with TRBD2 matching over 9 bases. Germline lookup yields CDR1 DFQATT and CDR2 SNEGSKA (reference sequence). V lost 5 bases and J lost 8; bases outside the gene matches: 13. CDR3 length: 15 residues. The DNA for the CDR3 is TGCAGTGCTCCTTCCGGCGGGGGGGCGGGCGATGAGCAGTTCTTC. This translates into CSAPSGGGAGDEQFF.

At least ten counts were recorded for this clonotype. V gene TRBV5-1 combines with J gene TRBJ1-1; 7 bases match TRBD1. Germline values: CDR1 SGHRS, CDR2 YFSETQ. This CDR3 contains 14 residues. The ends lost 4 bases at V and 6 bases at J; junction bases unmatched: 9. DNA of the CDR3: TGCGCCAGCAGCAGAGGACAGGTGGAAGCTGAAGCTTTCTTT. Amino acids: CASSRGQVEAEAFF. Complete variable domain (other parts from reference TRBV5-1 and TRBJ1-1): KAGVTQTPRYLIKTRGQQVTLSCSPISGHRSVSWYQQTPGQGLQFLFEYFSETQRNKGNFPGRFSGRQFSNSRSEMNVSTLELGDSALYLCASSRGQVEAEAFFGQGTRLTVV.

The chain combines TRBV6-6 with TRBJ2-1; 12 bases match TRBD2. The germline CDR1 and CDR2 sequences are MNHNY and SVGAGI (reference sequence). Trimming at V came to 5 bases and at J to 9 bases, leaving 17 bases not matched to a gene. The CDR3 loop spans 18 amino acids. The CDR3 is CASSRYQQRLAGGGEQFF. DNA of the CDR3: TGTGCCAGCAGTCGATACCAGCAGAGGCTAGCGGGAGGGGGTGAGCAGTTCTTC.

This clonotype was detected many times. The chain combines TRBV13 with TRBJ2-7; a weak D match, TRBD1 (6 bases). The germline V gene has CDR1 PRHDT and CDR2 FYEKMQ (reference sequence). CDR3 length: 14 amino acids. V was pared by 1 base and J by 3 bases, with 10 bases between. The CDR3 sequence is CASSLDLGGYEQYF. Written as DNA, the CDR3 is TGTGCCAGCAGCTTAGATCTAGGGGGCTACGAGCAGTACTTC.

This clonotype was seen repeatedly, ten times or more. The chain employs TRBV29-1 and TRBJ2-7; TRBD1 agrees at 10 bases. Germline CDR1 and CDR2: SQVTM and ANQGSEA. The CDR3 extends over 14 amino acids. V lost 6 bases, J lost 7 bases, and 12 bases stayed unmatched. DNA for the CDR3: TGCAGCGTCCTGACCGGGACAGGGGTGTTTGAGCAGTACTTC. Translated, it gives CSVLTGTGVFEQYF.

In this sample, this clonotype turned up many times. This sequence joins TRBV10-3 and TRBJ1-3; D gene ambiguous. V lost 3 bases and J 2 bases, leaving 5 bases between the germline ends. The CDR3 has 13 residues. From germline, CDR1 is ENHRY and CDR2 SYGVKD. As DNA, the CDR3 is TGTGCCATCAGTGACGGGGCTGGAAACACCATATATTTT. This gives the protein CAISDGAGNTIYF.

This sequence joins TRBV20-1 and TRBJ1-2, with 7 bases fitting TRBD1. V lost 3 bases, J lost 2 bases, and 3 bases stayed unmatched. This CDR3 is 13 amino acids long. The germline V gene has CDR1 DFQATT and CDR2 SNEGSKA (reference sequence). CDR3 nucleotide sequence: TGCAGTGCTAGCCCGACAGGGAACTATGGCTACACCTTC. Protein product: CSASPTGNYGYTF.

The chain links TRBV20-1 to TRBJ2-1; 9 nucleotides agree with TRBD2. The CDR3 is made up of 15 amino acids. J lost 5 bases, V lost 1 base, and 6 bases had no gene match. Germline V gene lookup returns CDR1 DFQATT and CDR2 SNEGSKA (reference sequence). DNA for the CDR3: TGCAGTGCTAGAGTGGCGACTAGCGGTAACAATGAGCAGTTCTTC. Residues: CSARVATSGNNEQFF.

The chain employs TRBV20-1 and TRBJ2-7; D is uncertain. Deletions cut 3 bases from V and 4 bases from J, with 16 bases between. The CDR3 is 14 amino acids. Germline assignment: CDR1 DFQATT and CDR2 SNEGSKA (reference sequence). The DNA of the CDR3 is TGCAGTGCTAGTCCCTCGGGCAGATCATACGAGCAGTACTTC. Translation: CSASPSGRSYEQYF.

The chain carries TRBV12-3 or TRBV12-4 and TRBJ2-1; no clear D gene. The CDR3 consists of 12 residues. V was cut by 6 bases and J by 12 bases, with 15 bases left in between. CDR3 nucleotide sequence: TGTGCCAGCAGCTCCCAGATCACATTGCAGTTCTTC. It yields the protein CASSSQITLQFF.

Remarks on this clonotype: A read error may explain this, as a much larger clone is one base away. As DNA, the CDR3 is TGTGCCAGCAGCTTAGATTCTGACATTTCGACACCCCTCCACTTT. Translated: CASSLDSDISTPLHF. The chain combines TRBV11-3 with TRBJ1-6; D unclear. Trimming stripped 0 bases from V and 11 bases from J, with 14 bases between. The CDR3 totals 15 residues. The germline V gene has CDR1 SGHNT and CDR2 YENEEA.

A single count supports this clonotype. This clone may be a read error of a much larger clone one base away. The genes are TRBV9 and TRBJ1-2; D is ambiguous. From germline, CDR1 is SGDLS and CDR2 YYNGEE. The CDR3 is made up of 14 amino acids. Here the CDR3 reads CASIVAGANYGYTF. CDR3 bases: TGTGCCAGCATCGTAGCTGGGGCTAACTATGGCTACACCTTC.

There are many counts of this clonotype. The chain uses TRBV12-3 or TRBV12-4 and TRBJ2-3; D call uncertain. V was clipped by 6 bases and J by 5 bases, with 6 bases between them. This CDR3 region has 11 residues. CDR3 bases: TGTGCCAGCAGGAAAGGAGATACGCAGTATTTT. Residues: CASRKGDTQYF.

This clonotype has just a few counts. The junction and the germline gene differ at one end; a read error may be behind it. The rearrangement joins TRBV30 to TRBJ2-3; TRBD1 matches 7 bases. The CDR3 runs 11 residues. Germline lookup yields CDR1 GTSNPN and CDR2 SVGIG (reference sequence). DNA for the CDR3: TGTGCCTGGTCCCGAAGGGACAGCTCCCGTTTT. The encoded protein is CAWSRRDSSRF.

This clonotype was observed a handful of times. The chain recombines TRBV6-5 with TRBJ1-2; D is possibly TRBD1 (5 bases). Trimming took off 0 bases at V and 5 bases at J, with 13 bases between the two ends. Germline CDR1 MNHEY, CDR2 SVGAGI. This CDR3 has 15 residues. CDR3 DNA: TGTGCCAGCAGTTACTCCGGGGCGGACCCATATGGCTACACCTTC. Translating gives CASSYSGADPYGYTF.

This clonotype was picked up many times. The V gene is TRBV7-2, the J gene TRBJ2-3, with D unclear. The CDR3 sequence is 14 residues long. CDR1 and CDR2 from the germline V gene are SGHTA and FQGNSA. Trimming took off 7 bases at V and 6 bases at J, with 17 bases between the two ends. The CDR3 is CASNWRGSRDTQYF. The CDR3 DNA reads as TGTGCCAGCAATTGGAGAGGAAGTCGGGATACGCAGTATTTT.

This clonotype was detected many times. This chain links TRBV5-1 with TRBJ2-7, with TRBD1 identical over 9 bases. Trimming cost V 4 bases and J 5 bases; bases outside gene matches: 4. CDR3 size: 13 residues. Germline V gene sequence: CDR1 SGHRS, CDR2 YFSETQ. The CDR3, as DNA: TGCGCCAGCAGCGCGGACAGGGGCGACGAGCAGTACTTC. This encodes CASSADRGDEQYF. Full variable domain (remainder filled in from reference TRBV5-1 and TRBJ2-7): KAGVTQTPRYLIKTRGQQVTLSCSPISGHRSVSWYQQTPGQGLQFLFEYFSETQRNKGNFPGRFSGRQFSNSRSEMNVSTLELGDSALYLCASSADRGDEQYFGPGTRLTVT.

In regard to this clonotype: This may come from a read error, since a much larger clone is one base off. The genes are TRBV29-1 and TRBJ2-7; a weak D match, TRBD1 (6 bases). Germline CDR1 is SQVTM and CDR2 is ANQGSEA. Trimming left V 4 bases short and J 5 bases short, with 18 bases between. The CDR3 extends over 14 amino acids. The CDR3 DNA sequence: TGCAGCGTTGTACGGCACAGGGATACTGACGAGCAGTACTTC. Residues: CSVVRHRDTDEQYF.

The sample holds many counts of this clonotype. CDR3 in DNA: TGCAGTGCTAGACCTCCGAGCTCTGGGGCCAACGTCCTGACTTTC. The encoded protein is CSARPPSSGANVLTF. The rearrangement links TRBV20-1 to TRBJ2-6; D is ambiguous. This CDR3 region has 15 residues. The germline CDR1 and CDR2 sequences are DFQATT and SNEGSKA (reference sequence). Trimming took 2 bases from V and 0 from J, leaving 8 bases between them.